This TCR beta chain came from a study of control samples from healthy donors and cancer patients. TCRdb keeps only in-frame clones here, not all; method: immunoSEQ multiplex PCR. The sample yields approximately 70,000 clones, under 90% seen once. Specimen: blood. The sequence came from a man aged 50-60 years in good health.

CDR3 sequence: CASSLDRGGDTEAFF. CDR3 DNA sequence: TGTGCCAGCAGCTTGGACAGGGGAGGGGACACTGAAGCTTTCTTT. This chain joins TRBV7-2 and TRBJ1-1; TRBD1 aligns across 9 bases. J gave up 3 bases and V 3 bases, and 5 bases lay outside the gene matches. Germline assignment: CDR1 SGHTA and CDR2 FQGNSA. This CDR3 is built from 15 residues.